Listed below are T cell receptor beta chains from one sample, sequenced in a study of shared clonotypes between healthy human individuals. The repertoire was sequenced with immunoSEQ multiplex PCR; TCRdb's copy has only in-frame clones and lacks some. The profile shows hundreds of thousands of clones, around three quarters of them singletons. The sample comprised memory CD4+ T cells sorted from blood. The receptor source for this set is a woman between 25 and 40 years old in good health. The CDR3 runs from the conserved cysteine through the conserved F or W. A D gene is named only where the DNA matches it firmly. The size entry is marked missing in some rows and otherwise reads once, few, many or a size class.

>NA|TRBV6-4|TRBJ1-2|TRBD1
CASRGQGSYGYTF
TGTGCCAGCAGGGGACAGGGAAGCTATGGCTACACCTTC
>NA|TRBV7-9|TRBJ2-5|NA
CASSYQQGPGETQYF
TGTGCCAGCAGCTACCAACAGGGACCGGGGGAGACCCAGTACTTC
>NA|TRBV11-2|TRBJ2-5|NA
CASSPSSGRGETQYF
TGTGCCAGCAGCCCCTCCTCGGGTAGGGGAGAGACCCAGTACTTC
>NA|TRBV11-3|TRBJ2-1|TRBD1
CASSRGADRDNEQFF
TGTGCCAGCAGCCGAGGGGCGGACAGGGACAATGAGCAGTTCTTC
>NA|TRBV28|TRBJ2-2|NA
CASSRGQNTGELFF
TGTGCCAGCAGTCGAGGACAGAACACCGGGGAGCTGTTTTTT
>NA|TRBV5-4|TRBJ2-3|TRBD1
CASSTGQGFTDTQYF
TGTGCCAGCAGCACAGGACAGGGATTCACAGATACGCAGTATTTT
>NA|TRBV5-8|TRBJ2-5|TRBD1
CASSRGTGLLETQYF
TGTGCCAGCAGCAGGGGGACAGGGCTTCTGGAGACCCAGTACTTC
>NA|TRBV6-1|TRBJ1-2|NA
CASSEVGYGYTF
TGTGCCAGCAGTGAAGTGGGCTATGGCTACACCTTC
>once|TRBV5-1|TRBJ2-1|TRBD2
CASSLALAGGEQFF
TGCGCCAGCAGCTTGGCGCTAGCGGGAGGTGAGCAGTTCTTC
>NA|TRBV6-6|TRBJ1-2|TRBD1
CASSNRQGQAGYTF
TGTGCCAGCAGTAACCGACAAGGACAGGCTGGCTACACCTTC
>NA|TRBV7-8|TRBJ1-5|NA
CASSLVWGDNQPQHF
TGTGCCAGCAGCTTAGTTTGGGGGGACAATCAGCCCCAGCATTTT
>NA|TRBV18|TRBJ2-3|TRBD1
CASSPQKTGGDTQYF
TGTGCCAGCTCACCTCAGAAGACAGGGGGAGATACGCAGTATTTT
>NA|TRBV19|TRBJ1-2|NA
CASSMAAGGHYGYTF
TGTGCCAGTAGTATGGCGGCCGGGGGTCACTATGGCTACACCTTC
>NA|TRBV5-1|TRBJ2-7|TRBD2
CASSFRTGGDYEQYF
TGCGCCAGCAGCTTCCGGACGGGAGGGGATTACGAGCAGTACTTC
>few|TRBV6-1|TRBJ1-5|NA
CASSETGLSQPQHF
TGTGCCAGCAGTGAAACAGGGTTGAGTCAGCCCCAGCATTTT
>NA|TRBV5-1|TRBJ2-7|TRBD2
CASSLVAGSYEQYF
TGCGCCAGCAGCTTGGTAGCGGGCTCCTACGAGCAGTACTTC
>NA|TRBV19|TRBJ1-5|TRBD1
CASTAGGTGQPQHF
TGTGCCAGTACGGCAGGGGGTACGGGTCAGCCCCAGCATTTT
>NA|TRBV6-1|TRBJ1-5|TRBD1
CASIGRAGGRQPQHF
TGTGCCAGCATCGGACGGGCAGGGGGCCGACAGCCCCAGCATTTT
>once|TRBV10-1|TRBJ2-3|NA
CASSRSEGGTDTQYF
TGCGCCAGCTCACGCTCTGAAGGTGGCACAGATACGCAGTATTTT
>NA|TRBV5-1|TRBJ2-7|NA
CASSFQDATYEQYF
TGCGCCAGCAGCTTTCAGGACGCGACCTACGAGCAGTACTTC
>few|TRBV6-6|TRBJ1-5|TRBD1
CASRTSGTGNQPQHF
TGTGCCAGCAGAACCTCCGGGACAGGCAATCAGCCCCAGCATTTT
>NA|TRBV2|TRBJ1-1|TRBD1
CAIQGADTEAFF
TGTGCCATACAGGGGGCGGACACTGAAGCTTTCTTT
>once|TRBV11-2|TRBJ2-7|NA
CASRRGYRGYEQYF
TGTGCCAGCAGGCGGGGCTATAGAGGGTACGAGCAGTACTTC
>NA|TRBV4-1|TRBJ2-7|TRBD2
CASSQGRFSTSGYEQYF
TGCGCCAGCAGCCAAGGGCGTTTCAGTACTAGCGGATACGAGCAGTACTTC
>NA|TRBV6-6|TRBJ1-2|TRBD1
CASSLGQGAFGYTF
TGTGCCAGCAGTTTAGGACAGGGGGCATTTGGCTACACCTTC
>NA|TRBV11-2|TRBJ2-7|NA
CASSDQGSEQYF
TGTGCCAGCAGCGATCAGGGTAGCGAGCAGTACTTC
>NA|TRBV11-2|TRBJ1-3|NA
CASSSGPGNTIYF
TGTGCCAGCAGCTCCGGGCCTGGAAACACCATATATTTT
>NA|TRBV27|TRBJ1-5|NA
CASSPETGQSNQPQHF
TGTGCCAGCAGTCCTGAGACAGGTCAAAGCAATCAGCCCCAGCATTTT
>NA|TRBV28|TRBJ1-5|NA
CASTSGRNSNQPQHF
TGTGCCAGCACATCAGGGAGAAATAGCAATCAGCCCCAGCATTTT
>NA|TRBV7-2|TRBJ2-7|NA
CASRKAGVQYEQYF
TGTGCCAGCAGAAAAGCCGGGGTGCAATACGAGCAGTACTTC
>NA|TRBV28|TRBJ1-3|NA
CASSSAGNTIYF
TGTGCCAGCAGTTCAGCGGGAAACACCATATATTTT
>NA|TRBV10-3|TRBJ2-1|TRBD2
CAISGSGREVNEQFF
TGTGCCATCAGTGGTAGCGGGAGGGAGGTCAATGAGCAGTTCTTC
>NA|TRBV19|TRBJ2-3|TRBD2
CASSPSGRVDTQYF
TGTGCCAGTAGTCCCAGCGGGAGAGTAGATACGCAGTATTTT
>NA|TRBV11-2|TRBJ2-7|NA
CASSFSKGPEQYF
TGTGCCAGCAGCTTTTCCAAGGGTCCCGAGCAGTACTTC
>NA|TRBV6-5|TRBJ1-2|TRBD1
CASSPQGANYGYTF
TGTGCCAGCAGCCCACAGGGGGCTAACTATGGCTACACCTTC
>NA|TRBV6-6|TRBJ2-3|TRBD1
CASRVGQGSVDTQYF
TGTGCCAGCAGGGTGGGACAGGGGTCAGTGGATACGCAGTATTTT
>NA|TRBV11-3|TRBJ2-5|TRBD2
CASSLQAGAMETQYF
TGTGCCAGCAGCTTACAAGCGGGAGCTATGGAGACCCAGTACTTC
>NA|TRBV6-4|TRBJ1-2|NA
CASSDSIGGSYGYTF
TGTGCCAGCAGTGACTCGATCGGGGGCTCCTATGGCTACACCTTC
>NA|TRBV7-8|TRBJ2-2|NA
CASSPFEWSSNTGELFF
TGTGCCAGCAGCCCATTTGAGTGGTCCTCGAACACCGGGGAGCTGTTTTTT
>NA|TRBV28|TRBJ2-1|NA
CASSLRGKGKDEQFF
TGTGCCAGCAGTTTACGGGGGAAAGGGAAGGACGAGCAGTTCTTC
>NA|TRBV23-1|TRBJ2-4|TRBD1
CASTPQGQVRAIQYF
TGCGCCAGCACCCCCCAAGGACAGGTGAGGGCCATTCAGTACTTC
>NA|TRBV7-2|TRBJ1-2|TRBD1
CASSPQAQGYGYTF
TGTGCCAGCAGCCCACAAGCACAGGGGTATGGCTACACCTTC
>NA|TRBV6-6|TRBJ2-7|NA
CASSRRGDEQYF
TGTGCCAGCAGTAGACGAGGAGACGAGCAGTACTTC
>few|TRBV2|TRBJ2-3|NA
CASTLTRTDTQYF
TGTGCCAGCACCCTGACTAGGACGGATACGCAGTATTTT
>NA|TRBV5-5|TRBJ1-4|NA
CASSLRADEKLFF
TGTGCCAGCAGCCTGAGGGCTGATGAAAAACTGTTTTTT
>NA|TRBV2|TRBJ1-2|NA
CASSERQGLFGYTF
TGTGCCAGCAGTGAAAGGCAGGGTCTTTTTGGCTACACCTTC
>NA|TRBV7-9|TRBJ1-2|NA
CASSGEAYQKTYGYTF
TGTGCCAGCAGCGGGGAAGCATACCAAAAGACCTATGGCTACACCTTC
>NA|TRBV4-1|TRBJ2-2|TRBD2
CASRKTSGRTVGELFF
TGCGCCAGCAGAAAGACTAGCGGGAGAACTGTCGGGGAGCTGTTTTTT
>NA|TRBV5-1|TRBJ2-3|NA
CASSLDAGTTDTQYF
TGCGCCAGCAGCTTGGACGCGGGGACCACAGATACGCAGTATTTT